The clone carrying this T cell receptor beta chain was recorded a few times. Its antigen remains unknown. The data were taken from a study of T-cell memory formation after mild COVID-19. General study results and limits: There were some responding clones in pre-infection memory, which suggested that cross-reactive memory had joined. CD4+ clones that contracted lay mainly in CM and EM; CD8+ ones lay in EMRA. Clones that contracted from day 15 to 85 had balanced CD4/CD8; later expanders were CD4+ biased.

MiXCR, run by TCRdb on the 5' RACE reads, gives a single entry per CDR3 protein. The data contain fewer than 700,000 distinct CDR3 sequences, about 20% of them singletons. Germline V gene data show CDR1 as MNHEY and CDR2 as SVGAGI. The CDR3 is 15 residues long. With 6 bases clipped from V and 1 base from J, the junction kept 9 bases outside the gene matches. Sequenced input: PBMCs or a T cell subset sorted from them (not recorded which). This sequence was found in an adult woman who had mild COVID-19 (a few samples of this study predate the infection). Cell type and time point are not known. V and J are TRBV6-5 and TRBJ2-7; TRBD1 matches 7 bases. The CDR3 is CASSRGQPSSYEQYF. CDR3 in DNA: TGTGCCAGCAGCCGGGGACAGCCCAGTTCCTACGAGCAGTACTTC.